Below, one TCR beta chain is given with its context. Its matching antigen is unknown. This entry belongs to a study of cytomegalovirus exposure and HLA in healthy donors. The wider study: Of several hundred genotyped donors, approximately 80% clustered with self-reported Caucasian donors. Study-wide results and caveats: Follow-up analysis seemed to connect common viral pathogens with several of the most significant clusters identified. It was approximately 160 TCR beta chains that were listed as cytomegalovirus-associated. It was likely that a cluster of highly shared sequence variants was a sequencing artifact.

PCR amplification relied on 60 Vbeta primers (plus 13 Jbeta primers). Sequenced by immunoSEQ multiplex PCR; TCRdb stores in-frame clones only, minus some. The sample has some 120,000 clones, roughly four fifths seen once. Trimming cost V 5 bases and J 4 bases, with 18 bases left between them. Germline V gene sequence: CDR1 SEHNR, CDR2 FQNEAQ (reference sequence). The CDR3 runs to 15 residues. The specimen was PBMCs. The sequence derives from a woman in her 40s in good health and CMV-seronegative. J is TRBJ2-7 and V is TRBV7-9; D might be TRBD1 (6 bases). DNA for the CDR3: TGTGCCAGCAGCCAGTACACGGGACACGAATACGAGCAGTACTTC. This sequence encodes CASSQYTGHEYEQYF.